The clone carrying this TCR beta chain has only a few counts. Its antigen is not known. Assay used: immunoSEQ multiplex PCR; TCRdb lists only in-frame clones, some missing. The sample has 75,000 to 90,000 clones; 70% to 90% are singletons. The data were obtained in a study of T cell responses to AZD1222 COVID-19 vaccine. Overall study results and limits: Spike-specific TCR breadth and depth grew following two AZD1222 doses. Mostly white British, mostly female donors; authors suggested clonal diversity may be underestimated.

Germline loops: CDR1 SGHTA, CDR2 FQGTGA. CDR3 length: 15 amino acids. V dropped 2 bases and J dropped 10 bases, with 15 bases sitting between them. This sequence originates from an adult who received the AZD1222 COVID-19 vaccine. The chain links TRBV7-3 to TRBJ1-6; D is perhaps TRBD1 (6 bases). The starting material was peripheral blood, obtained 28 days after the second AZD1222 dose. The CDR3 here is CASSLGGPPGSPLHF. CDR3 DNA sequence: TGTGCCAGCAGCTTAGGGGGGCCACCTGGCTCACCCCTCCACTTT.